Each of the 32 T cell receptor beta chains below was sequenced from the same sample in a study of blood T cell repertoires in COVID-19. The assay was immunoSEQ multiplex PCR, and TCRdb's table has in-frame clones only and misses some. The profile shows some 96,000 clones, approximately 86% of them singletons. What was sequenced was peripheral blood. The receptors stem from a man older than 75 with acute or convalescent COVID-19.

This chain uses TRBV7-8 with TRBJ2-2; D not resolved. The V end was cut by 1 base, the J end by 7 bases, with 10 bases between. This CDR3 comprises 14 residues. CDR1 is SGHVS and CDR2 is FQNEAQ in the germline V gene. The CDR3 DNA reads TGTGCCAGCAGCTTAGGGGCAAAAGGCGGGGAGCTGTTTTTT. This gives the protein CASSLGAKGGELFF.

J is TRBJ2-7 and V is TRBV7-9; no reliable D call. Germline CDR1 SEHNR, CDR2 FQNEAQ (reference sequence). This CDR3 spans 13 amino acids. V lost 1 base and J lost 3, with 7 bases in between. The CDR3: CASSLGPSYEQYF. As DNA, the CDR3 is TGTGCCAGCAGCTTAGGTCCTAGCTACGAGCAGTACTTC.

The V and J genes are TRBV9 and TRBJ2-5, with 8 positions matching TRBD1. Looked up from germline, CDR1 is SGDLS and CDR2 is YYNGEE. V lost 3 bases to trimming and J lost 6 bases; unmatched junction nucleotides: 7. CDR3 size: 14 residues. The CDR3 loop reads CASSARQGWQTQYF. DNA for the CDR3: TGTGCCAGCAGCGCCAGACAGGGGTGGCAGACCCAGTACTTC.

This clone was observed a handful of times. V gene TRBV7-2 combines with J gene TRBJ2-5; TRBD1 matches 7 bases. The junction had 8 bases not matched to a gene; V was cut back by 0 bases and J by 4 bases. There are 16 residues in the CDR3. The germline V gene has CDR1 SGHTA and CDR2 FQGNSA. The CDR3 region has the DNA TGTGCCAGCAGCTTAGCGGCTCAGGGGGTAACAGAGACCCAGTACTTC. As protein: CASSLAAQGVTETQYF.

The chain joins TRBV6-5 to TRBJ2-7; TRBD1 matches at 9 bases. V was pared by 2 bases and J by 6 bases, with 5 bases of the junction left unmatched. This CDR3 has 14 amino acids. Looked up from germline, CDR1 is MNHEY and CDR2 is SVGAGI. The CDR3 protein is CASSYPGTGREQYF. CDR3 nucleotides: TGTGCCAGCAGTTACCCTGGGACAGGGCGCGAGCAGTACTTC.

The J gene is TRBJ2-4, the V gene TRBV7-2, with D perhaps matching TRBD1 (5 bases). This CDR3 region has 14 residues. V lost 5 bases to trimming and J lost 0 bases, with 8 bases between them. Germline CDR1 is SGHTA and CDR2 is FQGNSA. This CDR3 is CASSSDRAKNIQYF. CDR3 nucleotides: TGTGCCAGCAGCAGCGACAGAGCCAAAAACATTCAGTACTTC.

The genes are TRBV9 and TRBJ1-6, with TRBD1 matching 9 bases. In germline, CDR1 is SGDLS, CDR2 YYNGEE. The V segment lost 3 bases and the J segment 4 bases; nucleotides outside the gene matches: 8. This CDR3 has 17 amino acids. In DNA form, the CDR3 reads TGTGCCAGCAGCGGGGGGACAGGGTTGGGGTATAATTCACCCCTCCACTTT. Protein product: CASSGGTGLGYNSPLHF.

On this clone itself: The sample has other DNA sequences that encode this CDR3 too. The chain joins TRBV6-1 to TRBJ1-2; no clear D. Germline V gene data show CDR1 as MNHNS and CDR2 as SASEGT. This CDR3 is built from 13 residues. V was trimmed by 1 base and J by 4 bases, leaving 7 bases between them. CDR3 DNA sequence: TGTGCCAGCAGTGAAGGAGGTTCCTATGGCTACACCTTC. It encodes CASSEGGSYGYTF.

CDR3 protein: CASSLFPSTDTQYF. The CDR3 bases are TGCGCCAGCAGCTTGTTTCCTAGCACAGATACGCAGTATTTT. The chain has TRBV5-1 and TRBJ2-3; D not resolved. V lost 1 base to trimming and J lost 0 bases, with 6 bases between them. Looked up from germline, CDR1 is SGHRS and CDR2 is YFSETQ. This CDR3 has 14 residues.

In this sample, this clone turned up once. This chain uses TRBV6-5 with TRBJ1-5, with 7 bases lining up with TRBD1. V lost 6 bases to trimming and J lost 4 bases; unmatched junction nucleotides: 9. CDR3 length: 15 amino acids. CDR1 is MNHEY and CDR2 is SVGAGI in the germline V gene. The CDR3 loop is CASRPPGQPNQPQHF. CDR3 in DNA: TGTGCCAGCAGGCCGCCGGGACAGCCTAATCAGCCCCAGCATTTT.

The chain carries TRBV10-3 and TRBJ2-1; D is uncertain. The ends were cut back, 0 bases at V and 4 bases at J, with 19 bases in the middle. Germline CDR1 and CDR2: ENHRY and SYGVKD. The CDR3 runs 18 residues. Written as DNA, the CDR3 is TGTGCCATCAGTGAGTCCCAACGAGCAGGATCGCCTTACAATGAGCAGTTCTTC. Translation: CAISESQRAGSPYNEQFF.

This sequence joins TRBV7-9 and TRBJ2-1, with 7 bases identical to TRBD2. The germline CDR1 and CDR2 sequences are SEHNR and FQNEAQ (reference sequence). This CDR3 is built from 16 residues. J gave up 3 bases and V 5 bases, and 10 bases lay outside the gene matches. For the CDR3, the DNA is TGTGCCAGCAGCCCCTCGAGGGCTAGCGGCTACAATGAGCAGTTCTTC. Translation gives CASSPSRASGYNEQFF.

The chain uses TRBV28 and TRBJ1-4, with TRBD1 identical over 10 bases. Looked up from germline, CDR1 is MDHEN and CDR2 is SYDVKM. There are 15 residues in the CDR3. With V trimmed by 4 bases and J by 6 bases, 5 bases remained unmatched. CDR3 amino acids: CASSYSGTGDEKLFF. The CDR3 bases are TGTGCCAGCAGTTACTCCGGGACAGGGGATGAAAAACTGTTTTTT.

The chain has TRBV28 and TRBJ2-7; 7 bases agree with TRBD2. The CDR3 runs 18 residues. V lost 2 bases, J lost 6 bases, and 19 bases stayed unmatched. Per the germline V gene, CDR1 is MDHEN and CDR2 is SYDVKM. The CDR3 DNA reads as TGTGCCAGCAGTTTAGGGGTTGTACCCAGCGGGAAAAACGGCGAGCAGTACTTC. It yields the protein CASSLGVVPSGKNGEQYF.

V gene TRBV5-4 combines with J gene TRBJ2-3, with D perhaps matching TRBD1 (5 bases). Germline CDR1 and CDR2: SGHNT and YYREEE (reference sequence). The germline V and J ends were trimmed by 3 bases and 2 bases, with 13 bases remaining between them. The CDR3 has 15 residues. The CDR3 spells CASSSDIRFTDTQYF. CDR3 sequence (DNA): TGTGCCAGCAGCTCGGACATAAGATTCACAGATACGCAGTATTTT.

The chain has TRBV9 and TRBJ2-1, with D perhaps TRBD2 (6 bases). Trimming took off 3 bases at V and 10 bases at J, with 17 bases between the two ends. Per the germline V gene, CDR1 is SGDLS and CDR2 is YYNGEE. The CDR3 length is 14 residues. The CDR3 here is CASSETTGGSEQFF. CDR3 DNA: TGTGCCAGCAGCGAGACCACTGGGGGGTCGGAGCAGTTCTTC. The whole variable domain, remainder taken from reference TRBV9 and TRBJ2-1, is DSGVTQTPKHLITATGQRVTLRCSPRSGDLSVYWYQQSLDQGLQFLIQYYNGEERAKGNILERFSAQQFPDLHSELNLSSLELGDSALYFCASSETTGGSEQFFGPGTRLTVL.

V is TRBV6-5 and J is TRBJ1-4; no firm D call. The CDR3 is made up of 14 amino acids. The germline V and J ends were trimmed by 0 bases and 8 bases, with 10 bases remaining between them. The V gene's germline CDR1 is MNHEY and CDR2 SVGAGI. As DNA, the CDR3 is TGTGCCAGCAGTTACTCGGGCGGGAGGGAAAAACTGTTTTTT. It yields the protein CASSYSGGREKLFF.

A single count supports this clone. The CDR3: CASSDGAGPTDTQYF. The CDR3 DNA reads as TGTGCCAGCAGTGACGGAGCGGGACCCACAGATACGCAGTATTTT. The chain carries TRBV2 and TRBJ2-3; 7 nucleotides align to TRBD2. The CDR3 has 15 residues. V dropped 3 bases and J dropped 2; count of bases not matched to a gene: 5. CDR1 SNHLY and CDR2 FYNNEI come from the germline V gene.

V usage is TRBV7-2 and J usage is TRBJ2-2; 7 bases map to TRBD1. The J segment lost 3 bases and the V segment lost 1 base, leaving 11 bases of the junction unmatched. CDR3 length equals 18 residues. Germline V gene data show CDR1 as SGHTA and CDR2 as FQGNSA. This CDR3 is CASSLEVLTGVYTGELFF. CDR3 DNA sequence: TGTGCCAGCAGCTTAGAGGTCCTAACAGGGGTCTACACCGGGGAGCTGTTTTTT.

V usage is TRBV28 and J usage is TRBJ1-3; D is possibly TRBD1 (5 bases). The CDR3 is 16 amino acids. The V end lost 5 bases, the J end lost 2 bases, and 16 bases lay between the germline ends. Germline values: CDR1 MDHEN, CDR2 SYDVKM. The CDR3 loop reads CASSQLLGGAGNTIYF. The CDR3 DNA reads as TGTGCCAGCAGTCAGCTCCTTGGGGGGGCTGGAAACACCATATATTTT.

The genes are TRBV5-1 and TRBJ2-3; D is perhaps TRBD1 (6 bases). Germline V gene data show CDR1 as SGHRS and CDR2 as YFSETQ. This CDR3 is built from 17 residues. The V and J ends lost 3 bases and 0 bases respectively, with 17 bases between them. CDR3 coding DNA: TGCGCCAGCAGCTCACCTGGAGACAGGTTTAGCACAGATACGCAGTATTTT. This gives the protein CASSSPGDRFSTDTQYF. Complete variable domain (other parts from reference TRBV5-1 and TRBJ2-3): KAGVTQTPRYLIKTRGQQVTLSCSPISGHRSVSWYQQTPGQGLQFLFEYFSETQRNKGNFPGRFSGRQFSNSRSEMNVSTLELGDSALYLCASSSPGDRFSTDTQYFGPGTRLTVL.

V and J are TRBV24-1 and TRBJ2-1, with D hard to call. The CDR3 has 12 residues. V was clipped by 3 bases and J by 8 bases, with 7 bases between them. Per germline, CDR1 KGHDR and CDR2 SFDVKD. CDR3 in DNA: TGTGCCACCAGTGATGTCACGGATGAGCAGTTCTTC. Protein product: CATSDVTDEQFF.

The chain employs TRBV7-2 and TRBJ2-7, with 12 bases matching TRBD2. The CDR3 length is 15 residues. Trimming at V came to 5 bases and at J to 6 bases, leaving 8 bases not matched to a gene. Germline-derived CDR1 and CDR2 are SGHTA and FQGNSA. The CDR3 DNA reads as TGTGCCAGCAGCATCGGACTAGCGGGAAGGGGCGAGCAGTACTTC. It yields the protein CASSIGLAGRGEQYF.

The chain recombines TRBV28 with TRBJ2-3; D call uncertain. CDR3 length: 17 amino acids. From germline, CDR1 is MDHEN and CDR2 SYDVKM. With 5 bases removed from V and 0 bases from J, the gap between germline ends came to 18 bases. The CDR3 bases are TGTGCCAGCAGTCCGCGAGGCGGCGGTCCAAGCACAGATACGCAGTATTTT. It codes for CASSPRGGGPSTDTQYF.

The chain is built from TRBV5-6 and TRBJ2-1; the match to TRBD1 covers 8 bases. Germline lookup yields CDR1 SGHDT and CDR2 YYEEEE. V dropped 0 bases and J dropped 4; count of bases not matched to a gene: 3. This CDR3 contains 15 residues. The CDR3, as DNA: TGTGCCAGCAGCTTGGGACAGGGGATATACAATGAGCAGTTCTTC. Translation gives CASSLGQGIYNEQFF. Full variable domain (outside the CDR3, taken from reference TRBV5-6 and TRBJ2-1): DAGVTQSPTHLIKTRGQQVTLRCSPKSGHDTVSWYQQALGQGPQFIFQYYEEEERQRGNFPDRFSGHQFPNYSSELNVNALLLGDSALYLCASSLGQGIYNEQFFGPGTRLTVL.

The gene calls are TRBV19 and TRBJ1-6; perhaps TRBD1 as D (5 bases). V was clipped by 7 bases and J by 7 bases, with 23 bases between them. The length of the CDR3 is 17 residues. Germline CDR1 is LNHDA and CDR2 is SQIVND (reference sequence). The CDR3 region is CASNAAGMGPDNSPLHF. CDR3 DNA: TGTGCCAGTAACGCGGCGGGAATGGGGCCAGACAATTCACCCCTCCACTTT.

The chain joins TRBV5-4 to TRBJ2-7; a possible D gene is TRBD1 (5 bases). The V gene lost 9 bases and the J gene lost 0 bases, with 16 bases spanning the gap. The CDR3 has 14 residues. CDR1 is SGHNT and CDR2 is YYREEE in the germline V gene (reference sequence). CDR3 nucleotides: TGTGCCACCCGGTTACAGGTCAGCTCCTACGAGCAGTACTTC. As protein: CATRLQVSSYEQYF.

V and J are TRBV5-3 and TRBJ2-7, with D tentatively TRBD2 (5 bases). TRBV5-3 qualifies as an ORF whose function is uncertain. CDR3 length equals 14 residues. Deletions cut 4 bases from V and 7 bases from J, with 18 bases between. CDR3 sequence reads: CARSRDYPLEEQYF. In DNA form, the CDR3 reads TGTGCCAGAAGCCGCGACTACCCTCTCGAGGAGCAGTACTTC.

The rearrangement uses TRBV3-1 (or the pseudogene TRBV3-2) and TRBJ2-1; TRBD2 matches at 7 bases. V dropped 1 base and J dropped 4; count of bases not matched to a gene: 4. This CDR3 region has 15 residues. Germline V gene lookup returns CDR1 LGHDT and CDR2 YNNKEL (reference sequence). The CDR3 DNA sequence: TGTGCCAGCAGCCAAGTGAGCGGGGCATACAATGAGCAGTTCTTC. Protein product: CASSQVSGAYNEQFF.

The CDR3 here is CASSFRDLSSGANVLTF. CDR3 DNA: TGTGCCAGCAGCTTCCGGGATCTTAGCTCTGGGGCCAACGTCCTGACTTTC. This rearrangement joins TRBV7-8 to TRBJ2-6, with D perhaps matching TRBD2 (5 bases). The ends were cut back, 3 bases at V and 0 bases at J, with 12 bases in the middle. Germline V gene data show CDR1 as SGHVS and CDR2 as FQNEAQ. CDR3 size: 17 residues.

This sequence joins TRBV14 and TRBJ2-2; D is uncertain. The CDR3 extends over 14 amino acids. Germline V CDR1 and CDR2: SGHDN, FVKESK. V shed 6 bases and J shed 0 bases, with 8 bases lying between them. For the CDR3, the DNA is TGTGCCAGCAGGTCGTCAGCGAACACCGGGGAGCTGTTTTTT. It translates to CASRSSANTGELFF.

The chain recombines TRBV7-2 with TRBJ1-5; D is ambiguous. Germline V gene sequence: CDR1 SGHTA, CDR2 FQGNSA. The CDR3 runs 13 residues. V was shortened by 0 bases and J by 6 bases, with 6 bases between the two germline ends. The CDR3: CASSLAEGQPQHF. The CDR3 DNA is TGTGCCAGCAGCTTAGCCGAGGGTCAGCCCCAGCATTTT.